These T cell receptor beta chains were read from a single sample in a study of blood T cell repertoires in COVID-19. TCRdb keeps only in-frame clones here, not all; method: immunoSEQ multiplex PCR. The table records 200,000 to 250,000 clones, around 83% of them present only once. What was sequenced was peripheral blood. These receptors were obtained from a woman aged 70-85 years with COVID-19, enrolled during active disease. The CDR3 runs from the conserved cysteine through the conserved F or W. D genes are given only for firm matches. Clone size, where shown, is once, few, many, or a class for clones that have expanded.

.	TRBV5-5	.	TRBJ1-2	TGTGCCAGCAGCACAGAGACAGGCGCAAACTATGGCTACACCTTC	CASSTETGANYGYTF
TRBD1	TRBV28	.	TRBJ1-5	TGTGCCAGCGGAGGACAGGCGCTCGTTCAGCCCCAGCATTTT	CASGGQALVQPQHF
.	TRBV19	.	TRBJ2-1	TGTGCCAGTAGTGGGGCTGAGCAGTTCTTC	CASSGAEQFF
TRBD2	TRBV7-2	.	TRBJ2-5	TGTGCCAGCAGCCCGGGACTAGCGGGGGGGCCCCAGTACTTC	CASSPGLAGGPQYF
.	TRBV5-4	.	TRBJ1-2	TGTGCCAGCAGTGTGGAGGGCAGTTATGGCTACACCTTC	CASSVEGSYGYTF
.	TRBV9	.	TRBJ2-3	TGTGCCAGCAGCGTAGGTTTGGCGGGTGCTAGCACAGATACGCAGTATTTT	CASSVGLAGASTDTQYF
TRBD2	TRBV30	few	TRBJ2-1	TGTGCCTGGAGTAGACTAGCGGGACCGGTCAATGAGCAGTTCTTC	CAWSRLAGPVNEQFF
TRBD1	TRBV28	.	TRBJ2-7	TGTGCCAGCAGTTCCTCGTTGACAGGGAACTACGAGCAGTACTTC	CASSSSLTGNYEQYF
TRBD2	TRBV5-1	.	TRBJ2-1	TGCGCCAGCAGCTCCGGACTAGCGGGAGGCTATGAGCAGTTCTTC	CASSSGLAGGYEQFF
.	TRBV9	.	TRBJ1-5	TGTGCCAGCAGCGTAGGGTGGGGCGATAATAGCAATCAGCCCCAGCATTTT	CASSVGWGDNSNQPQHF
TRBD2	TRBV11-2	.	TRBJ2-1	TGTGCCAGCAGCTTACAGTCACAGTGGGGGGGCTCCTACAATGAGCAGTTCTTC	CASSLQSQWGGSYNEQFF
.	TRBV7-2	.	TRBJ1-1	TGTGCCAGCAGCTCACTGGGGGGGAACACTGAAGCTTTCTTT	CASSSLGGNTEAFF
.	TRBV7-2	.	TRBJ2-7	TGTGCCAGCAGCTTAGAAACTAGCTCCTACGAGCAGTACTTC	CASSLETSSYEQYF
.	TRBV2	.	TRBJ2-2	TGTGCCAGCAGCCCTGGGAGCCGGCCCGGGGAGCTGTTTTTT	CASSPGSRPGELFF
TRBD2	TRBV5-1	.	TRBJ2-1	TGCGCCAGCAGCTCCGGGCCCGGGGGGTCCAATGAGCAGTTCTTC	CASSSGPGGSNEQFF
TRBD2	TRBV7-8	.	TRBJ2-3	TGTGCCAGCAGGGCCTCGAGCGGGATGACAGATACGCAGTATTTT	CASRASSGMTDTQYF
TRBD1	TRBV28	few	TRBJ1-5	TGTGCCAGCAACCTCAGGGGGCAAATCAATCAGCCCCAGCATTTT	CASNLRGQINQPQHF
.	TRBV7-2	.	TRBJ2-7	TGTGCCAGCAGCTCTCCTAGCTTACCTTACGAGCAGTACTTC	CASSSPSLPYEQYF
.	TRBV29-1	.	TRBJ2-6	TGCAGCGTTGAAGAAGAGGCCGGGGCCAACGTCCTGACTTTC	CSVEEEAGANVLTF
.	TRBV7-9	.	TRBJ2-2	TGTGCCAGCAGCCGCAGCGGAGCAGGGGCCGGGGAGCTGTTTTTT	CASSRSGAGAGELFF
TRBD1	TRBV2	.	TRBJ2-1	TGTGCCAGCGGGAGGGACAGGGGGTACAATGAGCAGTTCTTC	CASGRDRGYNEQFF
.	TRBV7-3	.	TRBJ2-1	TGTGCCAGCAGCCCCACGGGGAATGAGCAGTTCTTC	CASSPTGNEQFF
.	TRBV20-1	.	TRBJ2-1	TGCAGTGCTCTTGAGGATTATGAGCAGTTCTTC	CSALEDYEQFF
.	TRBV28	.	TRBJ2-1	TGTGCCAGCAGTTTGACAACCAGCTCCTACAATGAGCAGTTCTTC	CASSLTTSSYNEQFF
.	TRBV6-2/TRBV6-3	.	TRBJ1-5	TGTGCCAGCAGTTACGCCCATTCCGGGACAACCCAGCCCCAGCATTTT	CASSYAHSGTTQPQHF
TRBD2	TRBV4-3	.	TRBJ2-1	TGCGCCAGCAGCCAAGAACTAGCGGGAGTGGGGCCCTACAATGAGCAGTTCTTC	CASSQELAGVGPYNEQFF
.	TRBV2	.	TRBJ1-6	TGTGCCAGCAGTACCTCGGGGAGCTCCTATAATTCACCCCTCCACTTT	CASSTSGSSYNSPLHF
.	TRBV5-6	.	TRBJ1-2	TGTGCCAGCAGCCCCGTAGGGGTTAACTATGGCTACACCTTC	CASSPVGVNYGYTF
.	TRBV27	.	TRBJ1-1	TGTGCCAGCAGTTTATATTCATGGGGGGCTGAAGCTTTCTTT	CASSLYSWGAEAFF
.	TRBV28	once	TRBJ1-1	TGTGCCAGCAGTGCGGGGGGGACCACTGAAGCTTTCTTT	CASSAGGTTEAFF
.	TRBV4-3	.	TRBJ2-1	TGCGCCAGATCCTTATCGGGTGAGCAGTTCTTC	CARSLSGEQFF
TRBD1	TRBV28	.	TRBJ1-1	TGTGCCAGCAGTTTAGGACAGGGGGCGCGTGAAGCTTTCTTT	CASSLGQGAREAFF
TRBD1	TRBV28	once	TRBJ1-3	TGTGCCAGCAGTTCACAGGGGCCCGGAAACACCATATATTTT	CASSSQGPGNTIYF